Listed here are 32 T cell receptor beta chains from one sample, sequenced in a study of T cell responses to AZD1222 COVID-19 vaccine. Produced via immunoSEQ multiplex PCR; TCRdb's table is partial and in-frame only. The table lists more than 140,000 clones, about 92% of them singletons. The sequences come from peripheral blood, collected on day 0 of MenACWY control vaccination. These receptors came from an adult in good health.

The chain links TRBV28 to TRBJ1-5; D unresolved. Trimming pared 6 bases from V and 1 base from J, leaving 16 bases between. The CDR3 consists of 16 residues. CDR1 MDHEN and CDR2 SYDVKM come from the germline V gene. As DNA, the CDR3 is TGTGCCAGCAGAAATCTGGGAGGAGGGAGCAATCAGCCCCAGCATTTT. Its protein product is CASRNLGGGSNQPQHF.

V usage is TRBV5-1 and J usage is TRBJ2-5, with 10 bases identical to TRBD2. V lost 0 bases and J lost 4; bases outside the gene matches: 3. The germline V gene has CDR1 SGHRS and CDR2 YFSETQ. The CDR3 is made up of 15 amino acids. The CDR3 region has the DNA TGCGCCAGCAGCTTGGGGTCTAGCGGGAGAGAGACCCAGTACTTC. Translated: CASSLGSSGRETQYF.

This rearrangement joins TRBV4-1 to TRBJ1-1; a possible D gene is TRBD1 (5 bases). Germline V lookup: CDR1 MGHRA, CDR2 YSYEKL. Trimming took 0 bases from V and 6 from J, leaving 14 bases between them. The CDR3 consists of 15 residues. The CDR3: CASSQDPRAGAEAFF. The CDR3 nucleotides are TGCGCCAGCAGCCAAGACCCCAGGGCCGGCGCTGAAGCTTTCTTT.

The rearrangement joins TRBV15 to TRBJ1-5; D is uncertain. Germline loops: CDR1 LNHNV, CDR2 YYDKDF (reference sequence). This CDR3 region has 14 residues. Between the trimmed V and J ends, which lost 1 base and 4 bases, there was a span of 8 bases. The CDR3 sequence is CATSRVDRNQPQHF. CDR3 in DNA: TGTGCCACCAGCAGAGTCGACCGGAATCAGCCCCAGCATTTT.

This clone has a single count. CDR3 DNA: TGCGCCAGCAGCGTCCGAGGGACGGACACTGAAGCTTTCTTT. Translation: CASSVRGTDTEAFF. The V call is TRBV5-1, the J call TRBJ1-1; TRBD1 might be the D (5 bases). The germline CDR1 and CDR2 sequences are SGHRS and YFSETQ. CDR3 length: 14 residues. V was cut by 4 bases and J by 3 bases, with 13 bases left in between.

The rearrangement uses TRBV7-8 and TRBJ1-1, with 10 bases that match TRBD1. V lost 5 bases and J lost 0; bases outside the gene matches: 6. Germline lookup yields CDR1 SGHVS and CDR2 FQNEAQ. CDR3 length: 16 amino acids. In DNA form, the CDR3 reads TGTGCCAGCAGCCATCGGACAGGGGGGATGAACACTGAAGCTTTCTTT. It codes for CASSHRTGGMNTEAFF. The whole variable domain, remainder taken from reference TRBV7-8 and TRBJ1-1, is GAGVSQSPRYKVAKRGQDVALRCDPISGHVSLFWYQQALGQGPEFLTYFQNEAQLDKSGLPSDRFFAERPEGSVSTLKIQRTQQEDSAVYLCASSHRTGGMNTEAFFGQGTRLTVV.

This chain joins TRBV19 and TRBJ2-1; tentative D call: TRBD2 (5 bases). This CDR3 comprises 14 residues. V shed 4 bases and J shed 3 bases, with 10 bases lying between them. From germline, CDR1 is LNHDA and CDR2 SQIVND (reference sequence). CDR3 DNA sequence: TGTGCCAGTAGTAGGGCTAGCAGCTACAATGAGCAGTTCTTC. Protein product: CASSRASSYNEQFF.

The CDR3 loop reads CASSLPGGEAFF. CDR3 DNA: TGTGCCAGCAGCCTGCCGGGGGGGGAAGCTTTCTTT. The gene calls are TRBV11-2 and TRBJ1-1, with a tentative D call TRBD1 (5 bases). CDR1 is SGHAT and CDR2 is FQNNGV in the germline V gene. The V end lost 5 bases, the J end lost 8 bases, and 12 bases lay between the germline ends. The CDR3 loop spans 12 amino acids.

The chain is built from TRBV28 and TRBJ2-7, with D perhaps TRBD1 (5 bases). V was trimmed by 7 bases and J by 3 bases, leaving 16 bases between them. CDR1 is MDHEN and CDR2 is SYDVKM in the germline V gene. The CDR3 sequence is 14 residues long. CDR3 DNA sequence: TGTGCCAGCAAGGGGTTCGAGTCGAGCTACGAGCAGTACTTC. Its translation: CASKGFESSYEQYF.

This clone was seen once. The J gene is TRBJ1-1, the V gene TRBV6-5, with D possibly being TRBD1 (5 bases). The V gene lost 5 bases and the J gene lost 1 base, with 11 bases spanning the gap. The CDR3 runs to 14 residues. Germline V lookup: CDR1 MNHEY, CDR2 SVGAGI. The CDR3, as DNA: TGTGCCAGCAGTCCGCGACAGAAGAACACTGAAGCTTTCTTT. Translation gives CASSPRQKNTEAFF.

The chain joins TRBV6-5 to TRBJ1-2; D unresolved. CDR1 is MNHEY, CDR2 SVGAGI, per germline. The CDR3 covers 16 residues. V shed 0 bases and J shed 1 base, with 12 bases lying between them. The CDR3 nucleotides are TGTGCCAGCAGTTACTCTGGGGAGGCAGATAACTATGGCTACACCTTC. Translating it yields CASSYSGEADNYGYTF.

This rearrangement joins TRBV20-1 to TRBJ1-6; D gene unclear. This CDR3 spans 12 amino acids. V lost 4 bases and J lost 6, with 7 bases in between. CDR1 and CDR2 (germline): DFQATT, SNEGSKA (reference sequence). CDR3 in DNA: TGCAGTGCTACTGAGGGTAATTCACCCCTCCACTTT. Translating it yields CSATEGNSPLHF.

V gene TRBV5-5 combines with J gene TRBJ2-6, with D perhaps TRBD2 (5 bases). Trimming cost V 4 bases and J 2 bases, with 13 bases left between them. Germline V gives CDR1 SGHKS, CDR2 YYEKEE (reference sequence). The CDR3 has 16 residues. The CDR3 sequence is CASSPGIPAGANVLTF. The CDR3 DNA reads TGTGCCAGCAGCCCCGGGATCCCTGCTGGGGCCAACGTCCTGACTTTC. Complete variable domain (other parts from reference TRBV5-5 and TRBJ2-6): DAGVTQSPTHLIKTRGQQVTLRCSPISGHKSVSWYQQVLGQGPQFIFQYYEKEERGRGNFPDRFSARQFPNYSSELNVNALLLGDSALYLCASSPGIPAGANVLTFGAGSRLTVL.

This clone was detected a few times. This rearrangement joins TRBV28 to TRBJ2-3; the match to TRBD2 covers 7 bases. V was pared by 2 bases and J by 1 base, with 3 bases of the junction left unmatched. CDR3 length: 15 residues. The germline gives CDR1 MDHEN, CDR2 SYDVKM. The CDR3, as DNA: TGTGCCAGCAGTTTAGCGGGAGAGGGCACAGATACGCAGTATTTT. Translation gives CASSLAGEGTDTQYF.

The V and J genes are TRBV7-2 and TRBJ1-1, with D possibly being TRBD1 (5 bases). This CDR3 has 13 amino acids. CDR1 is SGHTA and CDR2 is FQGNSA in the germline V gene. The germline V and J ends were trimmed by 4 bases and 0 bases, with 6 bases remaining between them. The CDR3 nucleotides read TGTGCCAGCAGCTACAGGATGAACACTGAAGCTTTCTTT. Translated, it gives CASSYRMNTEAFF.

This clone was seen only once. The chain uses TRBV5-1 and TRBJ2-3; D may match TRBD1 or TRBD2 (6 bases each). The ends were cut back, 5 bases at V and 3 bases at J, with 16 bases in the middle. In germline, CDR1 is SGHRS, CDR2 YFSETQ. The CDR3 covers 15 residues. CDR3 nucleotides: TGCGCCAGCAGTATGTCGGGGGCCTGGACAGATACGCAGTATTTT. Its protein product is CASSMSGAWTDTQYF. Complete variable domain (other parts from reference TRBV5-1 and TRBJ2-3): KAGVTQTPRYLIKTRGQQVTLSCSPISGHRSVSWYQQTPGQGLQFLFEYFSETQRNKGNFPGRFSGRQFSNSRSEMNVSTLELGDSALYLCASSMSGAWTDTQYFGPGTRLTVL.

The chain employs TRBV7-3 and TRBJ2-1; 8 positions match TRBD2. CDR3 length equals 13 residues. Per germline, CDR1 SGHTA and CDR2 FQGTGA. V shed 2 bases and J 12 bases; nucleotides not matched to a gene: 6. The CDR3 region is CASSLDSAGAQFF. DNA for the CDR3: TGTGCCAGCAGCTTAGACTCAGCGGGGGCGCAGTTCTTC.

Only one count was recorded for this clone. This chain joins TRBV28 and TRBJ1-6, with D unclear. V lost 5 bases to trimming and J lost 11 bases, with 16 bases between them. CDR1 is MDHEN and CDR2 is SYDVKM in the germline V gene. The CDR3 runs to 14 residues. Here the CDR3 DNA reads TGTGCCAGCAGTCCCGCTTGGACTGCCGCACCCCTCCACTTT. It translates to CASSPAWTAAPLHF.

The CDR3 coding sequence is TGCGCCAGCAGCCCCGGCGGAGAAAAACTGTTTTTT. Translation gives CASSPGGEKLFF. The rearrangement uses TRBV5-1 and TRBJ1-4; no definite D call. CDR1 is SGHRS and CDR2 is YFSETQ in the germline V gene. Trimming stripped 4 bases from V and 8 bases from J, with 9 bases between. The CDR3 sequence is 12 residues long.

This rearrangement joins TRBV7-9 to TRBJ1-3; D not resolved. The germline CDR1 and CDR2 sequences are SEHNR and FQNEAQ (reference sequence). This CDR3 comprises 13 residues. V was pared by 2 bases and J by 0 bases, with 2 bases between. CDR3: CASSLSSGNTIYF. The CDR3 DNA reads as TGTGCCAGCAGCTTATCCTCTGGAAACACCATATATTTT.

The chain combines TRBV6-5 with TRBJ1-3, with D possibly TRBD1 on 5 matching bases. Germline V gene sequence: CDR1 MNHEY, CDR2 SVGAGI. V was clipped by 6 bases and J by 9 bases, with 18 bases between them. The CDR3 totals 14 residues. This chain's CDR3 is CASSKTPSGATIYF. CDR3 DNA sequence: TGTGCCAGCAGCAAGACACCCAGCGGGGCCACCATATATTTT.

This sequence joins TRBV5-1 and TRBJ1-4; 9 nucleotides line up with TRBD1. CDR1 is SGHRS, CDR2 YFSETQ, per germline. CDR3 length equals 17 residues. Unmatched junction bases numbered 12, after V lost 4 bases and J lost 5 bases. The DNA of the CDR3 is TGCGCCAGCAGCCCGGGACAGGGCAATGCCCCGAATGAAAAACTGTTTTTT. The encoded protein is CASSPGQGNAPNEKLFF.

V usage is TRBV6-5 and J usage is TRBJ1-2; possibly TRBD1 for D (6 bases). CDR1 is MNHEY, CDR2 SVGAGI, per germline. V was clipped by 6 bases and J by 3 bases, with 11 bases between them. This CDR3 is 13 amino acids long. In DNA form, the CDR3 reads TGTGCCAGCAGCCCACAGGGTCACTATGGCTACACCTTC. Translation: CASSPQGHYGYTF.

This chain connects TRBV2 to TRBJ1-4; weak D call: TRBD1 (5 bases). V was cut by 4 bases and J by 6 bases, with 12 bases left in between. The germline V gene encodes CDR1 SNHLY and CDR2 FYNNEI. CDR3 length: 14 residues. In DNA, the CDR3 is TGTGCCAGCAGTGTCCGGGACCGGGATGAAAAACTGTTTTTT. As protein: CASSVRDRDEKLFF.

The rearrangement uses TRBV7-9 and TRBJ1-3, with 10 nucleotides matching TRBD1. The CDR3 consists of 18 residues. V lost 4 bases, J lost 2 bases, and 11 bases stayed unmatched. The germline gives CDR1 SEHNR, CDR2 FQNEAQ (reference sequence). CDR3 in DNA: TGTGCCAGCAGCTCCTCTCGGGACAGGGGATCTCCTGGAAACACCATATATTTT. Translating gives CASSSSRDRGSPGNTIYF.

V and J are TRBV19 and TRBJ1-2; 9 nucleotides line up with TRBD1. Germline CDR1 LNHDA, CDR2 SQIVND (reference sequence). Unmatched junction bases numbered 7, after V lost 5 bases and J lost 6 bases. The CDR3 has 14 amino acids. CDR3 nucleotide sequence: TGTGCCAGTAGTCCTGACAGGGGGTTCGATGGCTACACCTTC. The encoded protein is CASSPDRGFDGYTF. The full variable domain, its missing parts supplied by reference TRBV19 and TRBJ1-2, is DGGITQSPKYLFRKEGQNVTLSCEQNLNHDAMYWYRQDPGQGLRLIYYSQIVNDFQKGDIAEGYSVSREKKESFPLTVTSAQKNPTAFYLCASSPDRGFDGYTFGSGTRLTVV.

The J gene is TRBJ1-2, the V gene TRBV29-1, with D unresolved. CDR1 and CDR2 (germline): SQVTM, ANQGSEA. The CDR3 has 12 amino acids. Trimming pared 8 bases from V and 5 bases from J, leaving 15 bases between. The CDR3 spells CSSWGGQYGYTF. CDR3 sequence (DNA): TGCAGCTCCTGGGGAGGGCAATATGGCTACACCTTC.

This chain joins TRBV5-1 and TRBJ1-1; a possible D gene is TRBD1 (6 bases). The germline gives CDR1 SGHRS, CDR2 YFSETQ. The CDR3 totals 15 residues. The V end lost 1 base, the J end lost 0 bases, and 10 bases lay between the germline ends. This chain's CDR3 is CASSLLNRVNTEAFF. The DNA of the CDR3 is TGCGCCAGCAGCTTGCTGAACAGGGTGAACACTGAAGCTTTCTTT.

The V gene is TRBV4-3, the J gene TRBJ2-2; 8 positions match TRBD2. J lost 7 bases, V lost 2 bases, and 12 bases had no gene match. Germline V gives CDR1 LGHNA, CDR2 YSLEER. The CDR3 covers 17 residues. The CDR3 sequence: CASSQKVAGYVGGELFF. In DNA form, the CDR3 reads TGCGCCAGCAGCCAAAAAGTAGCGGGGTATGTCGGCGGGGAGCTGTTTTTT.

This chain connects TRBV28 to TRBJ2-7, with D perhaps matching TRBD2 (5 bases). Germline CDR1 and CDR2: MDHEN and SYDVKM. This CDR3 spans 11 amino acids. The germline V and J ends were trimmed by 7 bases and 4 bases, with 8 bases remaining between them. CDR3 in amino acids: CASTGIYEQYF. DNA for the CDR3: TGTGCCAGCACGGGGATTTACGAGCAGTACTTC.

The J gene is TRBJ1-6, the V gene TRBV28, with D tentatively TRBD1 (6 bases). Per the germline V gene, CDR1 is MDHEN and CDR2 is SYDVKM. The CDR3 has 16 residues. V lost 10 bases and J 7 bases, leaving 23 bases between the germline ends. CDR3 residues: CATKPTGNVGNSPLHF. CDR3 nucleotide sequence: TGTGCCACTAAACCGACAGGAAACGTTGGGAATTCACCCCTCCACTTT.

V gene TRBV7-9 combines with J gene TRBJ1-1; D possibly corresponds to TRBD1 (5 bases). There are 15 residues in the CDR3. Germline CDR1 is SEHNR and CDR2 is FQNEAQ (reference sequence). Deletions cut 5 bases from V and 5 bases from J, with 18 bases between. CDR3 DNA: TGTGCCAGCAGCCGCGAACGGGGCTTAAGGACTGAAGCTTTCTTT. This sequence encodes CASSRERGLRTEAFF.